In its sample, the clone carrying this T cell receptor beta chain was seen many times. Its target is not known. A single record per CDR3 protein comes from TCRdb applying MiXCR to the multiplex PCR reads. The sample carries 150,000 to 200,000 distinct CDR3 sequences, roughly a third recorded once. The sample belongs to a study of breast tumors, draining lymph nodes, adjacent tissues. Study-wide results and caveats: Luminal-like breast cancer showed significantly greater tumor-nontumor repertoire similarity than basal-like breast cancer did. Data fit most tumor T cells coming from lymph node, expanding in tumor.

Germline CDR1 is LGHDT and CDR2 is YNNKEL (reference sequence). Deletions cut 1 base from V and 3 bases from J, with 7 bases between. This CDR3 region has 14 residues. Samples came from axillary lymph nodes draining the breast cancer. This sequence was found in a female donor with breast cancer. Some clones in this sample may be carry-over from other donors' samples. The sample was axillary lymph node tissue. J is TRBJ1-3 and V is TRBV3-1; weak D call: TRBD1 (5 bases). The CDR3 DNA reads TGTGCCAGCAGCCAAGTGGGGGGTGGAAACACCATATATTTT. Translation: CASSQVGGGNTIYF.